Below, 4 T cell receptor beta chains from the same sample are listed, as sequenced in a study of cytomegalovirus exposure and HLA in healthy donors. 60 Vbeta and 13 Jbeta primers were used in PCR. Some clones are missing from TCRdb's copy, which holds only in-frame ones; the method was immunoSEQ multiplex PCR. Of about 210,000 clones listed, around 83% are singletons. Material for sequencing was PBMCs. These receptors all stem from a girl aged 2-10 years in good health and CMV-seronegative.

The chain joins TRBV7-2 to TRBJ2-3; 7 bases are a match to TRBD2. Germline CDR1 and CDR2: SGHTA and FQGNSA. J lost 2 bases, V lost 0 bases, and 11 bases had no gene match. CDR3 length equals 18 residues. The CDR3 loop reads CASSLAAGSGRFTDTQYF. CDR3 coding DNA: TGTGCCAGCAGCTTAGCAGCTGGTAGCGGGCGCTTCACAGATACGCAGTATTTT.

This chain links TRBV9 with TRBJ1-2; perhaps TRBD1 as D (5 bases). The V gene's germline CDR1 is SGDLS and CDR2 YYNGEE. The CDR3 sequence is 13 residues long. Trimming cost V 2 bases and J 1 base, with 6 bases left between them. The CDR3 sequence is CASSVGLNYGYTF. The CDR3 DNA is TGTGCCAGCAGCGTGGGACTTAACTATGGCTACACCTTC.

V is TRBV4-1 and J is TRBJ2-1, with 8 bases fitting TRBD1. The trim removed 8 bases at V and 6 bases at J, leaving 6 bases unmatched. Germline CDR1 reads MGHRA; CDR2 reads YSYEKL. The CDR3 length is 13 residues. The chain's CDR3 is CASVPQGGNEQFF. CDR3 DNA sequence: TGCGCCAGCGTCCCACAGGGGGGCAATGAGCAGTTCTTC.

This clone came up a few times. The rearrangement links TRBV19 to TRBJ2-2; unclear D gene. CDR1 LNHDA and CDR2 SQIVND come from the germline V gene (reference sequence). CDR3 length: 14 amino acids. Trimming shortened V by 5 bases and J by 4 bases, and 11 bases separated the two germline ends. In DNA form, the CDR3 reads TGTGCCAGTAGTCCACAACACAGCACCGGGGAGCTGTTTTTT. It is translated as CASSPQHSTGELFF.